What follows is one TCR beta chain and its context. Its antigen is unknown. The data stem from a study of blood T cells in healthy people across ages. Study conclusions and caveats: Unknown donor CMV status possibly confounded expanded clonotype changes.

The CDR3 consists of 18 residues. The V gene's germline CDR1 is DFQATT and CDR2 SNEGSKA (reference sequence). V shed 0 bases, J shed 0 bases, and the junction held 6 bases outside the gene matches. Sample-barcoded 5' priming and a J-beta primer mix drove a second PCR of roughly 6 to 12 cycles. TCRdb processed the 5' RACE reads anew with MiXCR; each CDR3 protein has one entry. The sample holds about 1.5 million distinct CDR3 sequences; 35% to 45% are singletons and the top ten take 7.9%. The sequencing input was blood. V gene TRBV20-1 combines with J gene TRBJ2-6, with TRBD1 matching over 9 bases. The origin of this receptor is a woman aged 18-29 years in good health. The CDR3 sequence is CSARDKQDRGSGANVLTF. CDR3 in DNA: TGCAGTGCTAGAGATAAGCAGGACAGGGGCTCTGGGGCCAACGTCCTGACTTTC.